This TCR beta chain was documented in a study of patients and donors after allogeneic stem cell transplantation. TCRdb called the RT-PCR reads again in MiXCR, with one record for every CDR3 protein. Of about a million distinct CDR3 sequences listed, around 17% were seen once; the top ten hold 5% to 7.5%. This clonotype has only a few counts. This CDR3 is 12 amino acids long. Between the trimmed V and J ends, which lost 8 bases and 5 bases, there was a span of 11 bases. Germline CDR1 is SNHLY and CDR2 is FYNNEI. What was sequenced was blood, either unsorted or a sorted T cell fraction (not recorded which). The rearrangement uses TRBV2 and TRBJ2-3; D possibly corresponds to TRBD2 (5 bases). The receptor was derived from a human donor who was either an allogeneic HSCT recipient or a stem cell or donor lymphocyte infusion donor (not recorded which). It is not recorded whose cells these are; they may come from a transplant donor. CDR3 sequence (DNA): TGTGCCAGCCTTGTCCGGGAAGATACGCAGTATTTT. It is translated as CASLVREDTQYF. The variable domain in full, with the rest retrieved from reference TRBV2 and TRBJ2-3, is EPEVTQTPSHQVTQMGQEVILRCVPISNHLYFYWYRQILGQKVEFLVSFYNNEISEKSEIFDDQFSVERPDGSNFTLKIRSTKLEDSAMYFCASLVREDTQYFGPGTRLTVL.